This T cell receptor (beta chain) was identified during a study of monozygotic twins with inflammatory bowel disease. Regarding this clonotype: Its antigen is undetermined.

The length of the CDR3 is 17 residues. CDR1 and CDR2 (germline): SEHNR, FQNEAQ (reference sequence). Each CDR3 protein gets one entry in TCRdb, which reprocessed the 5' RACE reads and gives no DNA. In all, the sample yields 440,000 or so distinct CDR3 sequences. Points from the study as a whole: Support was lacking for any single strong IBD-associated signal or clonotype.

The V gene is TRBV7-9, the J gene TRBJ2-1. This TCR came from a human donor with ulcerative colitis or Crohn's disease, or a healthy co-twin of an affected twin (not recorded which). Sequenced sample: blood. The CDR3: CASSLVGTGSPTYEQFF.